This T cell receptor (beta chain) was obtained from a study of blood T cell repertoires in COVID-19. Looking at the study overall: Some COVID-19 samples were acute and others convalescent; all came from the United States, Italy and Spain. PBMCs, B-cell-depleted T cells, or T cells provided the cDNA or gDNA that made up the material.

As processed by the authors: Estimation of nucleated cell counts relied on the amplification of reference gene primers. The table came from immunoSEQ multiplex PCR; TCRdb's copy has only in-frame clones and leaves some out. V and J calls and clone size come straight from that table; D and trimming were deduced from the DNA. The repertoire consists of some 200,000 clones, with around 84% occurring once and the leading ten covering over 13%. The CDR3 is made up of 12 amino acids. V was cut by 3 bases and J by 10 bases, with 6 bases left in between. The germline gives CDR1 KGHDR, CDR2 SFDVKD. The sequenced sample consisted of peripheral blood. The sequence was obtained from a young man with active or convalescent COVID-19. The J gene is TRBJ1-6, the V gene TRBV24-1; D unclear. CDR3 nucleotide sequence: TGTGCCACCAGTGATGTCGGGTCACCCCTCCACTTT. It codes for CATSDVGSPLHF.